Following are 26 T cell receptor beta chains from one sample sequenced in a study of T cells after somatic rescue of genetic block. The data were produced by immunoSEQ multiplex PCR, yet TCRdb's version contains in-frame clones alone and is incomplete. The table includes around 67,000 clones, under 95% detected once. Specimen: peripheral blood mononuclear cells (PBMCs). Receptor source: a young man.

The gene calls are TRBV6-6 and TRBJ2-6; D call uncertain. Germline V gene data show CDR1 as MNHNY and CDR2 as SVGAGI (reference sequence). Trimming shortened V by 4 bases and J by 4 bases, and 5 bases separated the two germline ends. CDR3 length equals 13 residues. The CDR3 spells CASSSDGANVLTF. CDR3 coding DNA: TGTGCCAGCAGTTCGGACGGGGCCAACGTCCTGACTTTC.

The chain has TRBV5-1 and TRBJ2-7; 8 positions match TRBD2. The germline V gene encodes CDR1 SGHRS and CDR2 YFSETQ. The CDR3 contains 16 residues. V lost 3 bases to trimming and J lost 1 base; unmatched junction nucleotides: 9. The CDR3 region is CASSSSGLAESYEQYF. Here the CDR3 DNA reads TGCGCCAGCAGCTCCTCCGGACTAGCAGAGTCCTACGAGCAGTACTTC. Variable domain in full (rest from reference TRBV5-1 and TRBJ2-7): KAGVTQTPRYLIKTRGQQVTLSCSPISGHRSVSWYQQTPGQGLQFLFEYFSETQRNKGNFPGRFSGRQFSNSRSEMNVSTLELGDSALYLCASSSSGLAESYEQYFGPGTRLTVT.

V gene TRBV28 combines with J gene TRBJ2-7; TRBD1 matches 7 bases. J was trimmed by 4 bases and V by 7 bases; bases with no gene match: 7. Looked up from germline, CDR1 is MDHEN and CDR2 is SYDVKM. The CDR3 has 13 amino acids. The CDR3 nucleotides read TGTGCCAGCACCTCGCCAGGGGGTTACGAGCAGTACTTC. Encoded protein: CASTSPGGYEQYF.

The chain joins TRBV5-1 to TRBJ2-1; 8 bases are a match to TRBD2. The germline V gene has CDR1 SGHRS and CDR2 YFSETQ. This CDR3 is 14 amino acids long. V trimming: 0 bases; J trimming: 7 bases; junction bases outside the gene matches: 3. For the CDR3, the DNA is TGCGCCAGCAGCTTGGTTGAGCGGGGGAATGAGCAGTTCTTC. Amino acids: CASSLVERGNEQFF.

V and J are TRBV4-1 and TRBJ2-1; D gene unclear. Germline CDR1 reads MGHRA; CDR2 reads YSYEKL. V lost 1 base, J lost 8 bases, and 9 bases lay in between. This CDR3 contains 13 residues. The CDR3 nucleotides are TGCGCCAGCAGCCAAGTTCCGGGCCATGAGCAGTTCTTC. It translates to CASSQVPGHEQFF.

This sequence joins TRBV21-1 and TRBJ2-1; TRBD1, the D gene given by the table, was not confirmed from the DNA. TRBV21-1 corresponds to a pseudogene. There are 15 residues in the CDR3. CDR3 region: CASSIGQGTMHEQFF. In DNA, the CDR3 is TGTGCCAGCAGCATAGGACAGGGGACGATGCATGAGCAGTTCTTC.

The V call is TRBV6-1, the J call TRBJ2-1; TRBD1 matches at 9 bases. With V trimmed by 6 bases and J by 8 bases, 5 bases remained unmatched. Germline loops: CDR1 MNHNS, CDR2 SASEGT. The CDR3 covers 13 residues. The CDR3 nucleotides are TGTGCCAGCAGGTCGACAGGGGGTGATGAGCAGTTCTTC. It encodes CASRSTGGDEQFF.

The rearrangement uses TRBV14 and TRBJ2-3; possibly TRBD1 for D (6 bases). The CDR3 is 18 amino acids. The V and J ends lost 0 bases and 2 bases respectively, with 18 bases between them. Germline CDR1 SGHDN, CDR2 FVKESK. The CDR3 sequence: CASSQDKLGGQITDTQYF. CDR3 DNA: TGTGCCAGCAGCCAAGATAAATTAGGAGGACAGATCACAGATACGCAGTATTTT.

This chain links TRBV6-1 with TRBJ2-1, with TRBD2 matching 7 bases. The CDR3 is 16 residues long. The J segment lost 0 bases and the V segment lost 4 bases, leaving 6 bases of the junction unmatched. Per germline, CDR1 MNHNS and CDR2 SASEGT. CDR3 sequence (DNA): TGTGCCAGCAGTGGGAAGCGGGGCAGCTCCTACAATGAGCAGTTCTTC. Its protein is CASSGKRGSSYNEQFF.

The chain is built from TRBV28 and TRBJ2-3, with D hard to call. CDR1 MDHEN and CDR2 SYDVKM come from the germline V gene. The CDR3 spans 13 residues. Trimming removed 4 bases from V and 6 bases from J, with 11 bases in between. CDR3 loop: CASSSLALDTQYF. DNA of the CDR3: TGTGCCAGCAGTTCCTTAGCTCTGGATACGCAGTATTTT.

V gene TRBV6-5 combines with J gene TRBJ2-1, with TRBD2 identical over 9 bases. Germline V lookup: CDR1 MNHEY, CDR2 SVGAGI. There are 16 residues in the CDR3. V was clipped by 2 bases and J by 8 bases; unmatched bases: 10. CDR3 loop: CASSYGTSGFYDEQFF. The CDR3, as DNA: TGTGCCAGCAGTTACGGTACTAGCGGGTTTTACGATGAGCAGTTCTTC.

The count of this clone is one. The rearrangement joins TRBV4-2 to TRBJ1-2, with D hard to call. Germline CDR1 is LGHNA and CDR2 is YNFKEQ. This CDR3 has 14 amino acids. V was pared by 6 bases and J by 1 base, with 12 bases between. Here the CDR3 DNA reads TGTGCCAGCAGGGACTCAAATGGTAACTATGGCTACACCTTC. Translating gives CASRDSNGNYGYTF.

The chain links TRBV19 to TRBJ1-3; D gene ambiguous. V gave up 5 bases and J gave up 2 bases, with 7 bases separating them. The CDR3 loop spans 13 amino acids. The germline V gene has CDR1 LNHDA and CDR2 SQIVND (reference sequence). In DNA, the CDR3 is TGTGCCAGTAGTTTTAGTCCTGGAAACACCATATATTTT. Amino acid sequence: CASSFSPGNTIYF. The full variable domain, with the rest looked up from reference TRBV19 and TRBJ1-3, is DGGITQSPKYLFRKEGQNVTLSCEQNLNHDAMYWYRQDPGQGLRLIYYSQIVNDFQKGDIAEGYSVSREKKESFPLTVTSAQKNPTAFYLCASSFSPGNTIYFGEGSWLTVV.

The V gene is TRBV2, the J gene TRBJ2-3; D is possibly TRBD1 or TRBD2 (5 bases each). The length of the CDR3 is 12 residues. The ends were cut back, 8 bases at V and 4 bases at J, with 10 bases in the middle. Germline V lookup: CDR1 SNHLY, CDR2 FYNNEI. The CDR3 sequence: CASWGFADTQYF. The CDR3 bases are TGTGCCAGCTGGGGGTTTGCAGATACGCAGTATTTT.

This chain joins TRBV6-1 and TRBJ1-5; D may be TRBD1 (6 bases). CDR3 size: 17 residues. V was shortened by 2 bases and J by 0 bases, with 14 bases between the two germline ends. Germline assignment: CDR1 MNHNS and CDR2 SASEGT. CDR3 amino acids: CASSESIVGASNQPQHF. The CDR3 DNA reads TGTGCCAGCAGTGAATCGATCGTGGGGGCTAGCAATCAGCCCCAGCATTTT.

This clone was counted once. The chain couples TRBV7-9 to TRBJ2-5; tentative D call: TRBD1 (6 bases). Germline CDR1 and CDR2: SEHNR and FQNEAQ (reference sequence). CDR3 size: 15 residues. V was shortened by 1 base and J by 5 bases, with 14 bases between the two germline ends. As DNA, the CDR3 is TGTGCCAGCAGCTTAGTAATGGGGGCGCGTGAGACCCAGTACTTC. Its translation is CASSLVMGARETQYF.

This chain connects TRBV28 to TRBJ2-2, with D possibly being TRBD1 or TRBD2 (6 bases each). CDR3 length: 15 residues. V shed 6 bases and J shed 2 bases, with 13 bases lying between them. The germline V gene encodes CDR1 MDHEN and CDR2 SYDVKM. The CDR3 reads CASSSWGANTGELFF. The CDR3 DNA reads TGTGCCAGCAGCTCATGGGGGGCTAACACCGGGGAGCTGTTTTTT.

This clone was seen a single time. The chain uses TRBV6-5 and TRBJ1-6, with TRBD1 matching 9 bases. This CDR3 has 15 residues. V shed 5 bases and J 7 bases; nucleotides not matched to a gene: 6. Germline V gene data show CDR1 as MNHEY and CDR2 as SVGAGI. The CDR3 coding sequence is TGTGCCAGCAGTCGGAACAGGGGGCGAAATTCACCCCTCCACTTT. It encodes CASSRNRGRNSPLHF.

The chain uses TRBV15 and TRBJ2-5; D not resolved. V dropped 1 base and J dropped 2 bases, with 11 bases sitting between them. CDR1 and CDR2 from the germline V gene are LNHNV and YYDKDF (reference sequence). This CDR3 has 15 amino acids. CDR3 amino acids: CATSRGETAQETQYF. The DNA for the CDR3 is TGTGCCACCAGCAGAGGGGAAACAGCGCAAGAGACCCAGTACTTC.

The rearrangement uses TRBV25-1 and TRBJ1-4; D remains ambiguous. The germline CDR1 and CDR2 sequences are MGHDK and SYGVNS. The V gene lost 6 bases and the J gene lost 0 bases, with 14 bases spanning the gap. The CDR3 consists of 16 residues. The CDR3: CASRGYSGATNEKLFF. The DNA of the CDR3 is TGTGCCAGCAGGGGGTACAGCGGTGCAACTAATGAAAAACTGTTTTTT.

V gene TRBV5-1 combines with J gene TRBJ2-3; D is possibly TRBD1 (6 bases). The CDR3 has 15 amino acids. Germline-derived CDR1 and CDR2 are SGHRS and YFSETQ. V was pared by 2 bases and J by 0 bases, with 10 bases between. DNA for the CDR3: TGCGCCAGCAGCTTAGGGGGTTGGAGCACAGATACGCAGTATTTT. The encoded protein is CASSLGGWSTDTQYF.

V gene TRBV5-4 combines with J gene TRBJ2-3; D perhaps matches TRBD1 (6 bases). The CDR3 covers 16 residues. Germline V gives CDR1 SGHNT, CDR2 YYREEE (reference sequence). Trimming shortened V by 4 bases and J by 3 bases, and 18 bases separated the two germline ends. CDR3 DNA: TGTGCCAGCAGCACAGCGACAGGCGGAGGTACAGATACGCAGTATTTT. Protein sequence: CASSTATGGGTDTQYF.

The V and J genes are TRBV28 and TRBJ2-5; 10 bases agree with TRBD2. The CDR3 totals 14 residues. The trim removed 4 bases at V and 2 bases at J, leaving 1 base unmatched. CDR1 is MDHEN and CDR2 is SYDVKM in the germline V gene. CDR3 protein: CASSSGLAQETQYF. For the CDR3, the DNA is TGTGCCAGCAGTTCGGGACTAGCGCAAGAGACCCAGTACTTC.

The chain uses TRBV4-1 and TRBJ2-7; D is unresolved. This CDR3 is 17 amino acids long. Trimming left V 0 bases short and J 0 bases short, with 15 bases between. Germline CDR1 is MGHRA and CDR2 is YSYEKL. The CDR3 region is CASSQESVVVSSYEQYF. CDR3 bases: TGCGCCAGCAGCCAAGAGTCAGTAGTAGTGAGCTCCTACGAGCAGTACTTC.

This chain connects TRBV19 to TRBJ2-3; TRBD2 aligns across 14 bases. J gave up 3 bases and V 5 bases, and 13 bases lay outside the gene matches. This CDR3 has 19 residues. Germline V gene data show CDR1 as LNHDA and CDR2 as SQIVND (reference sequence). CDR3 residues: CASSGGLAGAAYGTDTQYF. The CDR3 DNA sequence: TGTGCCAGTAGTGGGGGACTAGCGGGAGCAGCGTACGGGACAGATACGCAGTATTTT.

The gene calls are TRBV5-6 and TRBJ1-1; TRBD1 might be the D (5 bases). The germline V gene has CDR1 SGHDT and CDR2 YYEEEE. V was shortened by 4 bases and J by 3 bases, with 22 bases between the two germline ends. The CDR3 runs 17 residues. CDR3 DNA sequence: TGTGCCAGCAGCCGTCCGTGGGGGTGGGGTACGGACACTGAAGCTTTCTTT. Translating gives CASSRPWGWGTDTEAFF. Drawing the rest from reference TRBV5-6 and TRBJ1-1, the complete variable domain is DAGVTQSPTHLIKTRGQQVTLRCSPKSGHDTVSWYQQALGQGPQFIFQYYEEEERQRGNFPDRFSGHQFPNYSSELNVNALLLGDSALYLCASSRPWGWGTDTEAFFGQGTRLTVV.